The next 6 T cell receptor beta chains were all read from a single sample in a study of T cell responses to AZD1222 COVID-19 vaccine. Assay used: immunoSEQ multiplex PCR; TCRdb lists only in-frame clones, some missing. The sample includes approximately 92,000 clones, 70% to 90% of them seen just once. The specimen comprised peripheral blood, sampled on day 0 of AZD1222 vaccination. Every receptor here comes from an adult in good health.

The chain couples TRBV28 to TRBJ2-7; TRBD1 is a possible D gene (6 bases). Germline lookup yields CDR1 MDHEN and CDR2 SYDVKM. The CDR3 has 12 residues. Trimming cost V 3 bases and J 5 bases, with 8 bases left between them. CDR3 in DNA: TGTGCCAGCAGTTTCAGGGGTGACGAGCAGTACGTC. It is translated as CASSFRGDEQYV.

The genes are TRBV7-8 and TRBJ2-1; D is unclear. The ends were cut back, 1 base at V and 2 bases at J, with 9 bases in the middle. Germline values: CDR1 SGHVS, CDR2 FQNEAQ. The CDR3 covers 15 residues. The CDR3 coding sequence is TGTGCCAGCAGCTTAGGCGGCCAGGCCTACAATGAGCAGTTCTTC. Protein: CASSLGGQAYNEQFF. The variable domain in full, completed from reference TRBV7-8 and TRBJ2-1, reads GAGVSQSPRYKVAKRGQDVALRCDPISGHVSLFWYQQALGQGPEFLTYFQNEAQLDKSGLPSDRFFAERPEGSVSTLKIQRTQQEDSAVYLCASSLGGQAYNEQFFGPGTRLTVL.

This clone was seen only a few times. The J gene is TRBJ2-5, the V gene TRBV24-1; D is uncertain. The CDR3 is made up of 13 amino acids. V was trimmed by 2 bases and J by 5 bases, leaving 8 bases between them. CDR1 is KGHDR, CDR2 SFDVKD, per germline. In DNA, the CDR3 is TGTGCCACCAGTGATTACGGCGTCGAGACCCAGTACTTC. This encodes CATSDYGVETQYF.

This clone has more than one count but fewer than ten. The chain recombines TRBV7-9 with TRBJ1-5; D not certain. The CDR3 is made up of 15 amino acids. V lost 2 bases and J 5 bases, leaving 13 bases between the germline ends. CDR1 is SEHNR and CDR2 is FQNEAQ in the germline V gene (reference sequence). In nucleotides, the CDR3 is TGTGCCAGCAGCTTATTAGGCCCGGGGTATCAGCCCCAGCATTTT. Translation gives CASSLLGPGYQPQHF.

V usage is TRBV7-8 and J usage is TRBJ1-2; 7 bases are shared with TRBD1. Trimming took 0 bases from V and 4 from J; bases not matched to a gene: 2. The V gene's germline CDR1 is SGHVS and CDR2 FQNEAQ. The CDR3 is 14 residues long. CDR3 in DNA: TGTGCCAGCAGCTTAGCGGGACAGCTCTATGGCTACACCTTC. As protein: CASSLAGQLYGYTF.

This clone appeared a single time. V gene TRBV30 combines with J gene TRBJ1-1; D remains unclear. Germline V gene sequence: CDR1 GTSNPN, CDR2 SVGIG (reference sequence). V was cut by 0 bases and J by 3 bases, with 11 bases left in between. This CDR3 spans 14 amino acids. The DNA of the CDR3 is TGTGCCTGGAGTGTAATGGGGAGTCACACTGAAGCTTTCTTT. It encodes CAWSVMGSHTEAFF.